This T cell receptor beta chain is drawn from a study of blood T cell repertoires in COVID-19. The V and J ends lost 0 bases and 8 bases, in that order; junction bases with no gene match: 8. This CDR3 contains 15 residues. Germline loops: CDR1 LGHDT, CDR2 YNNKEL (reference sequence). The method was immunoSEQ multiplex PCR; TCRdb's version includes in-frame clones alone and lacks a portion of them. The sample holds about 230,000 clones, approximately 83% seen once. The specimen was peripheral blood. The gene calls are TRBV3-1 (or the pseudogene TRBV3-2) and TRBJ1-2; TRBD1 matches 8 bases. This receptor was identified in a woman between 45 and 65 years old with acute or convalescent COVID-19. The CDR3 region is CASSQDRTGGRGYTF. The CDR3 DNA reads TGTGCCAGCAGCCAAGATCGCACAGGGGGAAGGGGCTACACCTTC.